The present entry profiles one T cell receptor beta chain with its context. Researchers ran the PCR with 60 Vbeta and 13 Jbeta primers. Sequencing used immunoSEQ multiplex PCR; TCRdb keeps in-frame clones, though not all of them. The top ten hold about 1.5% of the sample, which has roughly 180,000 clones, over 70% seen once. The sample originates from a study of cytomegalovirus exposure and HLA in healthy donors. This CDR3 has 15 amino acids. With 0 bases removed from V and 0 bases from J, the gap between germline ends came to 9 bases. The germline CDR1 and CDR2 sequences are LGHNA and YSLEER. The sample taken for sequencing was PBMCs. The gene calls are TRBV4-3 and TRBJ2-7; tentative D call: TRBD1 (6 bases). This receptor was obtained from a man between 18 and 35 years old in good health and CMV-seronegative. CDR3 nucleotides: TGCGCCAGCAGCCAAGATCGGGACAACTCCTACGAGCAGTACTTC. Encoded protein: CASSQDRDNSYEQYF.